This T cell receptor (beta chain) was sequenced for a study of cytomegalovirus exposure and HLA in healthy donors. General study points: Earlier analysis found most TCR beta V segments productive about 87% or about 30% of the time. Later analysis demonstrated an association between a missense DCLRE1C variant and TCR beta V- and J-gene trimming. A later analysis showed TCR association rates differing by HLA locus, peaking at DRB1 and lowest at HLA-C. Cytomegalovirus association was listed for 170 or so TCR beta chains.

This clone was seen a handful of times. Its cognate antigen is unknown. J was trimmed by 2 bases and V by 0 bases; bases with no gene match: 8. Per the germline V gene, CDR1 is LNHNV and CDR2 is YYDKDF (reference sequence). The CDR3 loop spans 18 amino acids. PCR involved 60 Vbeta and 13 Jbeta primers. Here immunoSEQ multiplex PCR was the method, and the copy in TCRdb shows in-frame clones only, minus some. The table records more than 110,000 clones, roughly 76% of them present only once. The gene calls are TRBV15 and TRBJ2-5; 11 positions match TRBD2. Sequences were obtained from PBMCs. This TCR was sampled from a man aged 18 to 30 in good health and CMV-seronegative. In nucleotides, the CDR3 is TGTGCCACCAGCAGAGATTATCGACTAGCGGGGAATCAAGAGACCCAGTACTTC. It translates to CATSRDYRLAGNQETQYF.